The 20 T cell receptor beta chains below were found in one sample sequenced in a study of memory CD4+ T cells and cytomegalovirus serostatus. The method was immunoSEQ multiplex PCR; TCRdb's version includes in-frame clones alone and lacks a portion of them. The table lists tens of thousands of clones, about 75% of them singletons. The sort gate was single viable CD3+CD4+CD8-CD45RO+ cells for memory CD4+ T cells. Sequences were obtained from memory CD4+ T cells from blood. The source of these receptors is an adult in good health and CMV-seropositive.

The chain carries TRBV29-1 and TRBJ1-2; TRBD1 matches at 7 bases. The V gene end was trimmed by 4 bases and the J gene end by 8 bases; junction bases not matched to a gene: 7. Looked up from germline, CDR1 is SQVTM and CDR2 is ANQGSEA. The CDR3 is 12 amino acids. CDR3 sequence (DNA): TGCAGCGTTGGTCAGGGGGGTTACGGCTACACCTTC. Protein sequence: CSVGQGGYGYTF.

V gene TRBV29-1 combines with J gene TRBJ2-3; no clear D gene. The CDR3 sequence is 12 residues long. The V and J ends lost 2 bases and 5 bases respectively, with 8 bases between them. The germline V gene has CDR1 SQVTM and CDR2 ANQGSEA. Here the CDR3 DNA reads TGCAGCGTTGAACTCTGGGGAGATACGCAGTATTTT. Encoded protein: CSVELWGDTQYF.

The CDR3 sequence is CASSFRGDSPLHF. The CDR3 coding sequence is TGTGCCAGCAGCTTTAGGGGTGATTCACCCCTCCACTTT. The chain recombines TRBV7-2 with TRBJ1-6, with D perhaps TRBD1 (5 bases). The CDR3 consists of 13 residues. V lost 3 bases to trimming and J lost 8 bases, with 8 bases between them. The germline CDR1 and CDR2 sequences are SGHTA and FQGNSA.

The chain combines TRBV18 with TRBJ2-5; D remains ambiguous. The CDR3 is made up of 14 amino acids. Germline values: CDR1 KGHSH, CDR2 LQKENI. V was cut by 0 bases and J by 4 bases, with 9 bases left in between. For the CDR3, the DNA is TGTGCCAGCTCACCACCGGCGAAGAGAGAGACCCAGTACTTC. Its translation: CASSPPAKRETQYF.

J is TRBJ2-3 and V is TRBV5-4; possibly TRBD2 for D (7 bases). Trimming shortened V by 4 bases and J by 2 bases, and 20 bases separated the two germline ends. The CDR3 runs 17 residues. Germline V gene sequence: CDR1 SGHNT, CDR2 YYREEE (reference sequence). CDR3 loop: CASSPGGRGADTDTQYF. CDR3 bases: TGTGCCAGCAGCCCGGGGGGCCGGGGGGCGGACACAGATACGCAGTATTTT.

This clone was observed a handful of times. The rearrangement joins TRBV6-1 to TRBJ2-1; D is undetermined. The CDR3 runs to 15 residues. Germline assignment: CDR1 MNHNS and CDR2 SASEGT. V shed 3 bases and J shed 1 base, with 10 bases lying between them. Written as DNA, the CDR3 is TGTGCCAGCAGTGATCTGGCCCCTTCCTACAATGAGCAGTTCTTC. This encodes CASSDLAPSYNEQFF.

V gene TRBV4-2 combines with J gene TRBJ2-2, with D possibly being TRBD2 (5 bases). V shed 4 bases and J shed 5 bases, with 17 bases lying between them. Germline-derived CDR1 and CDR2 are LGHNA and YNFKEQ. The CDR3 spans 16 residues. The CDR3 here is CASSPSSRRGTGELFF. CDR3 bases: TGTGCCAGCAGCCCTTCTAGCAGGCGTGGGACCGGGGAGCTGTTTTTT.

The CDR3 loop is CSAILAGGYYEQYF. CDR3 in DNA: TGCAGCGCCATATTAGCGGGAGGTTACTACGAGCAGTACTTC. The chain is built from TRBV29-1 and TRBJ2-7; TRBD2 matches 10 bases. The CDR3 extends over 14 amino acids. Germline V gene data show CDR1 as SQVTM and CDR2 as ANQGSEA. With V trimmed by 7 bases and J by 3 bases, 9 bases remained unmatched.

This clone was observed a few times. The chain combines TRBV5-4 with TRBJ2-4, with no clear D. Between the trimmed V and J ends, which lost 6 bases and 5 bases, there was a span of 12 bases. The CDR3 totals 13 residues. CDR1 is SGHNT and CDR2 is YYREEE in the germline V gene (reference sequence). The chain's CDR3 is CASNSRLENIQYF. The CDR3 coding sequence is TGTGCCAGCAACTCGCGTCTTGAAAACATTCAGTACTTC.

The rearrangement links TRBV29-1 to TRBJ2-1; TRBD2 aligns across 8 bases. V lost 4 bases, J lost 3 bases, and 8 bases stayed unmatched. Germline CDR1 and CDR2: SQVTM and ANQGSEA. CDR3 size: 15 residues. The CDR3 loop reads CSVALAGFHYNEQFF. CDR3 sequence (DNA): TGCAGCGTTGCGTTAGCGGGATTCCACTACAATGAGCAGTTCTTC.

J is TRBJ1-1 and V is TRBV5-1, with TRBD1 identical over 9 bases. Looked up from germline, CDR1 is SGHRS and CDR2 is YFSETQ. CDR3 length: 15 residues. With 5 bases clipped from V and 0 bases from J, the junction kept 5 bases outside the gene matches. Here the CDR3 DNA reads TGCGCCAGCAGAAGTACAGGGGGCATGAACACTGAAGCTTTCTTT. Translated: CASRSTGGMNTEAFF.

This clone appeared a few times. The chain employs TRBV5-6 and TRBJ1-6; D ambiguous. Germline CDR1 SGHDT, CDR2 YYEEEE. This CDR3 region has 16 residues. Trimming pared 6 bases from V and 4 bases from J, leaving 17 bases between. CDR3 sequence (DNA): TGTGCCAGCACCGCGACGGAGGTTCTTTATAATTCACCCCTCCACTTT. Its translation: CASTATEVLYNSPLHF.

This clone is medium-sized by share. This chain uses TRBV16 with TRBJ1-4; D gene unclear. V lost 4 bases to trimming and J lost 4 bases, with 13 bases between them. The CDR3 loop spans 15 amino acids. Looked up from germline, CDR1 is KGHSY and CDR2 is FQNENV. The CDR3 coding sequence is TGTGCCAGCAGCCTACCCCGGGGTGATAATGAAAAACTGTTTTTT. Its translation is CASSLPRGDNEKLFF. Drawing the rest from reference TRBV16 and TRBJ1-4, the complete variable domain is GEEVAQTPKHLVRGEGQKAKLYCAPIKGHSYVFWYQQVLKNEFKFLISFQNENVFDETGMPKERFSAKCLPNSPCSLEIQATKLEDSAVYFCASSLPRGDNEKLFFGSGTQLSVL.

The chain links TRBV7-9 to TRBJ1-6; 9 nucleotides align to TRBD1. This CDR3 is 16 amino acids long. CDR1 is SEHNR and CDR2 is FQNEAQ in the germline V gene (reference sequence). Trimming took 5 bases from V and 7 from J; bases not matched to a gene: 9. The CDR3 reads CASSRAGTGRNSPLHF. The CDR3 DNA reads as TGTGCCAGCAGCCGAGCCGGGACAGGGAGGAATTCACCCCTCCACTTT.

This clone has only a few counts. This rearrangement joins TRBV11-2 to TRBJ1-2; D ambiguous. Trimming took off 0 bases at V and 6 bases at J, with 8 bases between the two ends. Germline V CDR1 and CDR2: SGHAT, FQNNGV. The CDR3 loop spans 13 amino acids. As DNA, the CDR3 is TGTGCCAGCAGCTTAGATTTGCGGGATGGCTACACCTTC. Its protein is CASSLDLRDGYTF.

V is TRBV10-3 and J is TRBJ2-6; 8 bases agree with TRBD2. The CDR3 totals 18 residues. J was trimmed by 1 base and V by 0 bases; bases with no gene match: 5. Germline V gene data show CDR1 as ENHRY and CDR2 as SYGVKD. The chain's CDR3 is CAISESAGGGSGANVLTF. The CDR3, as DNA: TGTGCCATCAGTGAGTCTGCCGGGGGGGGATCTGGGGCCAACGTCCTGACTTTC.

For this clone: One end of the junction fails to match germline, which may point to a read error. V usage is TRBV19 and J usage is TRBJ2-7; D uncertain. The CDR3 is 10 amino acids. The germline V gene has CDR1 LNHDA and CDR2 SQIVND (reference sequence). This chain's CDR3 is CASSSPETRF. The CDR3 nucleotides are TGTGCCAGTAGTTCCCCCGAGACACGCTTC.

The chain has TRBV6-1 and TRBJ2-7; D may be TRBD2 (5 bases). This CDR3 is 12 amino acids long. Trimming cost V 8 bases and J 5 bases, with 13 bases left between them. Germline assignment: CDR1 MNHNS and CDR2 SASEGT. The CDR3 loop is CASEGLGDEQYF. DNA of the CDR3: TGTGCCAGCGAAGGACTGGGAGACGAGCAGTACTTC.

The genes are TRBV2 and TRBJ2-2; 7 bases map to TRBD2. Germline loops: CDR1 SNHLY, CDR2 FYNNEI. The V segment lost 8 bases and the J segment 2 bases; nucleotides outside the gene matches: 5. The CDR3 is made up of 14 amino acids. The CDR3 loop reads CASRTSENTGELFF. The CDR3 nucleotides are TGTGCCAGCCGTACTAGCGAAAACACCGGGGAGCTGTTTTTT. Looking up the rest from reference TRBV2 and TRBJ2-2 gives the full variable domain: EPEVTQTPSHQVTQMGQEVILRCVPISNHLYFYWYRQILGQKVEFLVSFYNNEISEKSEIFDDQFSVERPDGSNFTLKIRSTKLEDSAMYFCASRTSENTGELFFGEGSRLTVL.

The V gene is TRBV7-9, the J gene TRBJ1-4, with a possible D match to TRBD1 (5 bases). The V and J ends lost 5 bases and 10 bases respectively, with 20 bases between them. Germline V gene sequence: CDR1 SEHNR, CDR2 FQNEAQ (reference sequence). This CDR3 contains 15 residues. The CDR3 bases are TGTGCCAGCAGCCCCGGCACGGAGTCAAGGGGAAAACTGTTTTTT. This encodes CASSPGTESRGKLFF. Full variable domain (rest looked up from reference TRBV7-9 and TRBJ1-4): DTGVSQNPRHKITKRGQNVTFRCDPISEHNRLYWYRQTLGQGPEFLTYFQNEAQLEKSRLLSDRFSAERPKGSFSTLEIQRTEQGDSAMYLCASSPGTESRGKLFFGSGTQLSVL.